These T cell receptor beta chains were read from a single sample in a study of T cell changes during pregnancy in multiple sclerosis. Profiling relied on immunoSEQ multiplex PCR, and the TCRdb table lists in-frame clones only, not all of them. The table includes tens of thousands of clones, 75% to 90% detected once. The source material was peripheral blood, sampled in the first trimester of pregnancy. These receptors were taken from a female donor in good health, enrolled as a control in a pregnancy study. CDR3s include the opening cysteine and the closing phenylalanine or tryptophan. D genes are given only for firm matches. Only part of the rows carry a size: once, few, many, or a class if the clone is expanded.

>TRBV5-4|TRBD2|TRBJ2-7|-|16
TGTGCCAGCAGCTCAGAAGCGGGGGGCCTCTCCTACGAGCAGTACTTC
CASSSEAGGLSYEQYF
>TRBV19|-|TRBJ1-1|once|14
TGTGCCAGTAGTATGGGCGGGACCAGGACTGAAGCTTTCTTT
CASSMGGTRTEAFF
>TRBV7-2|-|TRBJ2-1|once|14
TGTGCCAGCAGCTTATTAGGCGGGCCCGATGAGCAGTTCTTC
CASSLLGGPDEQFF
>TRBV7-3|-|TRBJ1-2|-|14
TGTGCCAGCAGCTTGAACAGGGAAGGGGATGGCTACACCTTC
CASSLNREGDGYTF
>TRBV7-2|-|TRBJ1-2|few|13
TGTGCCAGCAGCAGTCGGGGGAACTATGGCTACACCTTC
CASSSRGNYGYTF
>TRBV6-7|TRBD1|TRBJ1-2|-|15
TGTGCCATCACCCGACTTATCGGACAGGGATATGGCTACACCTTC
CAITRLIGQGYGYTF
>TRBV4-3|-|TRBJ2-1|-|18
TGCGCCAGCAGCCAAGGCCTTCTGGGGGGGCCTTCCTACAATGAGCAGTTCTTC
CASSQGLLGGPSYNEQFF
>TRBV9|TRBD2|TRBJ2-1|-|16
TGTGCCAGCAGCGTCGCCCTAGCGGGGGTACGCGGTGAGCAGTTCTTC
CASSVALAGVRGEQFF
>TRBV7-2|TRBD1|TRBJ1-2|-|13
TGTGCCAGCAGTCCACAGGGGGCCTATGGCTACACCTTC
CASSPQGAYGYTF
>TRBV20-1|-|TRBJ1-1|once|11
TGCAGTGGACAGTTGAACACTGAAGCTTTCTTT
CSGQLNTEAFF
>TRBV4-3|-|TRBJ2-3|few|16
TGCGCCAGCAGCCAAGGCCGGACGGGGAACACAGATACGCAGTATTTT
CASSQGRTGNTDTQYF
>TRBV5-1|-|TRBJ1-5|-|14
TGCGCCAGCAGCCCAGGGTCTGTCAATCAGCCCCAGCATTTT
CASSPGSVNQPQHF
>TRBV7-6|-|TRBJ2-7|-|12
TGTGCCAGCAGCCTTGGAGAACTTGAGCAGTACTTC
CASSLGELEQYF
>TRBV11-1|TRBD1|TRBJ1-1|-|17
TGTGCCAGCCTCTCTGGGCGGGGACAGTGGATGAACACTGAAGCTTTCTTT
CASLSGRGQWMNTEAFF
>TRBV6-4|TRBD1|TRBJ1-2|-|15
TGTGCCAGCAGTGACACCGGGGACAGGATAGGAGGCTACACCTTC
CASSDTGDRIGGYTF
>TRBV7-9|TRBD1|TRBJ1-2|-|12
TGTGCCAGCAGCCCTGACAGGGTTGGCTACACCTTC
CASSPDRVGYTF
>TRBV9|-|TRBJ2-7|-|14
TGTGCCAGCAGCGTAGCGGGGTTTGGCTACGAGCAGTACTTC
CASSVAGFGYEQYF
>TRBV15|-|TRBJ1-2|few|13
TGTGCCACCAGCAATTATGGAGGCTATGGCTACACCTTC
CATSNYGGYGYTF
>TRBV6-6|-|TRBJ1-5|-|15
TGTGCCAGCAGTTACTTAGGAGTGGGCAATCAGCCCCAGCATTTT
CASSYLGVGNQPQHF
>TRBV7-2|TRBD2|TRBJ2-1|-|15
TGTGCCAGCAGCTTAGTATCCGCGGGGGACAATGAGCAGTTCTTC
CASSLVSAGDNEQFF
>TRBV4-1|TRBD2|TRBJ2-2|-|16
TGCGCCAGCAGCCAAGAAGGCGGGGGAGGCACCGGGGAGCTGTTTTTT
CASSQEGGGGTGELFF
>TRBV5-1|TRBD2|TRBJ2-1|-|13
TGCGCCAGCGCACTAGCGGGGGTGGATGAGCAGTTCTTC
CASALAGVDEQFF
>TRBV15|-|TRBJ2-7|-|17
TGTGCCACCAGCAGAAACCAGGGGCGGGGGATTGCCTACGAGCAGTACTTC
CATSRNQGRGIAYEQYF
>TRBV9|TRBD1|TRBJ2-2|-|16
TGTGCCAGCAGCGCGTGGACAGGGCAAGGGACCGGGGAGCTGTTTTTT
CASSAWTGQGTGELFF
>TRBV4-2|TRBD1|TRBJ2-7|-|17
TGTGCCAGCAGCCATGCTACCGGGACAGGGGGGAACTACGAGCAGTACTTC
CASSHATGTGGNYEQYF
>TRBV15|TRBD1|TRBJ1-2|-|16
TGTGCCACCAGCAGCGGGGACAGAGGGTACCCCTATGGCTACACCTTC
CATSSGDRGYPYGYTF
>TRBV30|TRBD1|TRBJ1-5|-|13
TGTGCCTGGAGTCTGACAGGGAATCAGCCCCAGCATTTT
CAWSLTGNQPQHF
>TRBV7-3|TRBD2|TRBJ2-3|-|15
TGTGCCAGCAGCCTACTAGCGGGGTACACAGATACGCAGTATTTT
CASSLLAGYTDTQYF
>TRBV4-2|-|TRBJ1-1|-|14
TGTGCCAGCAGCCAAGTTTTAGGGGCCACTGAAGCTTTCTTT
CASSQVLGATEAFF
>TRBV2|-|TRBJ2-1|-|15
TGTGCCAGCAGTGAACAGGGAGGTTCCTACAATGAGCAGTTCTTC
CASSEQGGSYNEQFF
>TRBV7-9|TRBD1|TRBJ1-1|-|14
TGTGCCAGCAGCTTCAGGGGGGTAGACACTGAAGCTTTCTTT
CASSFRGVDTEAFF
>TRBV7-9|TRBD1|TRBJ1-2|-|18
TGTGCCAGCAGCCCCGATAGGGCGGGACAGGGTTTTAACTATGGCTACACCTTC
CASSPDRAGQGFNYGYTF
>TRBV5-5|-|TRBJ1-3|-|16
TGTGCCAGCAGTCTCGCGGGGGCATCGGGATCCAACACCATATATTTT
CASSLAGASGSNTIYF
>TRBV5-1|TRBD1|TRBJ1-1|-|15
TGCGCCAGCAGCCCGGACAGGCCCAAGGGGCCTGAAGCTTTCTTT
CASSPDRPKGPEAFF
>TRBV19|TRBD1|TRBJ2-7|-|16
TGTGCCAGTAGTATCGGGACAGGGGACCCCCTATACGAGCAGTACTTC
CASSIGTGDPLYEQYF
>TRBV7-2|-|TRBJ1-1|-|14
TGTGCCAGCAGCTTCGTGACGGAGGGAACTGAAGCTTTCTTT
CASSFVTEGTEAFF
>TRBV4-1|-|TRBJ1-2|-|15
TGCGCCAGCAGCCAAGATTTTGTACAGGTTTATGGCTACACCTTC
CASSQDFVQVYGYTF
>TRBV4-1|TRBD1|TRBJ1-2|-|14
TGCGCCAGCAGCCTCATCGGACAGGGGTATGGCTACACCTTC
CASSLIGQGYGYTF
>TRBV6-5|-|TRBJ2-6|-|15
TGTGCCAGCAGTTTTAAGGGGTATGGGGCCAACGTCCTGACTTTC
CASSFKGYGANVLTF
>TRBV5-5|TRBD1|TRBJ1-2|-|15
TGTGCCAGCAACCCTACTGGGGGACAGAGCTATGGCTACACCTTC
CASNPTGGQSYGYTF
>TRBV13|-|TRBJ1-2|-|16
TGTGCCAGCAGCTTTAGCCTGATGACAGCTAACTATGGCTACACCTTC
CASSFSLMTANYGYTF
>TRBV2|-|TRBJ2-1|once|15
TGTGCCAGCATCCCCTCCCGGAGCTCCTACAATGAGCAGTTCTTC
CASIPSRSSYNEQFF
>TRBV29-1|-|TRBJ1-2|-|13
TGCAGCGCGGACTTTCCGGGTCACTATGGCTACACCTTC
CSADFPGHYGYTF
>TRBV25-1|-|TRBJ1-2|-|11
TGTGCCAGCAGCTTTAACTATGGCTACACCTTC
CASSFNYGYTF
>TRBV7-3|TRBD2|TRBJ2-2|-|16
TGTGCCAGCAGCTTAAGTCCTAGCGGCAACACCGGGGAGCTGTTTTTT
CASSLSPSGNTGELFF
>TRBV6-1|-|TRBJ1-2|-|14
TGTGCCAGCAGTGAAGGGCGACAGATCTATGGCTACACCTTC
CASSEGRQIYGYTF
>TRBV30|TRBD1|TRBJ1-5|once|14
TGTGCCTGGAGTAGACAGGGGGGGGATCAGCCCCAGCATTTT
CAWSRQGGDQPQHF
>TRBV4-1|TRBD2|TRBJ2-1|-|18
TGCGCCAGCAGCCAAGGGGGCGCGCGGGGGGGCTCCTACAATGAGCAGTTCTTC
CASSQGGARGGSYNEQFF
>TRBV5-1|TRBD1|TRBJ2-3|-|16
TGCGCCAGCAGCTTGTTTAGGGGGCGAAGCACAGATACGCAGTATTTT
CASSLFRGRSTDTQYF
>TRBV30|TRBD2|TRBJ2-5|-|14
TGTGCCTGGAGTCAACCCGGACTAGGAGAGACCCAGTACTTC
CAWSQPGLGETQYF
>TRBV18|-|TRBJ2-3|-|16
TGTGCCAGCTCATTTCCAGGGCAGTCACTCACAGATACGCAGTATTTT
CASSFPGQSLTDTQYF
>TRBV30|TRBD1|TRBJ1-2|-|13
TGTGCCTGGAGTGGGACAGGGATGGGTGGCTACACCTTC
CAWSGTGMGGYTF
>TRBV6-4|TRBD1|TRBJ1-1|-|13
TGTGCCAGCAGTAGACAGGGGAACACTGAAGCTTTCTTT
CASSRQGNTEAFF
>TRBV27|TRBD1|TRBJ1-5|-|17
TGTGCCAGCAGACCGACCCCGGGACAGTATAGCAATCAGCCCCAGCATTTT
CASRPTPGQYSNQPQHF